This TCR beta chain emerged from a study of radiation and T cells in renal cell carcinoma. Time point of the sample: baseline pretreatment blood. As for treatment: 15 Gy SBRT to primary tumor, nephrectomy 4 weeks later. Sequencing used immunoSEQ multiplex PCR; TCRdb keeps in-frame clones, though not all of them. The sample contains about 150,000 clones, about 88% of which appear only once. Unmatched junction bases numbered 6, after V lost 4 bases and J lost 3 bases. This CDR3 has 15 residues. Germline CDR1 SGDLS, CDR2 YYNGEE. The starting material was blood, obtained from a patient whose treatment included radiotherapy and nephrectomy. The rearrangement joins TRBV9 to TRBJ2-2; TRBD1 matches 7 bases. The TCR sequence derives from a woman in her 70s with renal cell carcinoma. For the CDR3, the DNA is TGTGCCAGCAGCCTCCGGGACAGCTACACCGGGGAGCTGTTTTTT. Its protein product is CASSLRDSYTGELFF. Full variable domain (remainder filled in from reference TRBV9 and TRBJ2-2): DSGVTQTPKHLITATGQRVTLRCSPRSGDLSVYWYQQSLDQGLQFLIQYYNGEERAKGNILERFSAQQFPDLHSELNLSSLELGDSALYFCASSLRDSYTGELFFGEGSRLTVL.